This T cell receptor (beta chain) was documented in a study of T cells in Graves' hyperthyroidism and ophthalmopathy (dated by TCRdb to about 2019). As for the study more broadly: Peripheral blood was sampled at the time of initial diagnosis, prior to any treatment. The study also compared thyroid tissue and blood T-cell repertoires from a handful of Graves' hyperthyroidism patients. After blood sampling, hyperthyroidism patients were treated with methimazole at a starting dose of 30 mg daily, and ophthalmopathy patients were treated with high-dose intravenous methylprednisolone. The paper describes TCR Vbeta CDR3 sequencing of 130 to 150 peripheral blood samples, made up of roughly 40 ophthalmopathy patients, over 70 hyperthyroidism patients and 17 progressor patients. The 100 or so discovery patients were divided at random into training and test sets in a 7:3 ratio. TCR V-J signatures able to tell the groups apart were searched for in a discovery cohort of 95 or so patients, of whom more than 40 had Graves' ophthalmopathy and roughly 59 had stable Graves' hyperthyroidism. Prospective prediction of ophthalmopathy was tested in an independent validation cohort consisting of some 19 hyperthyroidism patients and some 16 patients who later progressed to ophthalmopathy. Findings and caveats that apply to the study as a whole: Most expanded thyroid clonotypes (frequency above 0.001) were also detected in blood, a finding suggesting that blood repertoires may reflect thyroid immune responses. In validation, the model predicted progression to ophthalmopathy a median of 6.5 months before onset, with roughly 68% sensitivity and about 72% specificity. A 13 V-J signature model separated ophthalmopathy from stable hyperthyroidism, with approximately 87% sensitivity and 81.08% specificity in cross-validation and 80%/75% in testing. Sample size was not statistically predetermined, and investigators were not blinded to group allocation.

CDR3 length: 17 amino acids, cysteine to phenylalanine. The retained sequence is limited to the CDR3, 51 bases, with the frame set at the first base. V is cut back by 1 base and J by 3 bases, with 9 bases in the junction unmatched. Via the germline V gene, CDR1 is LGHNA and CDR2 YNFKEQ. Note on this clonotype: The antigen this receptor binds is unknown. Base-call qualities are not available, and no considerably larger clone is one nucleotide away.

Stable Graves' hyperthyroidism was defined as the absence of progression to ophthalmopathy over 18 months of follow-up. Hyperthyroidism patients were newly diagnosed, had a disease duration of under 2 months, and were aged 18 to 65 years. Any patient with an uncontrolled infection, another autoimmune disease, pregnancy or lactation was excluded. Clinical symptoms, serum thyroxine and TRAb, thyroid ultrasound, and orbital computed tomography formed the basis for the diagnoses. PBMCs were separated from approximately 9.9 ml of fresh peripheral blood using Ficoll-Paque density gradient centrifugation. Trizol reagent was used to extract total RNA, and RNA quality was then checked on an Agilent 2100 Bioanalyzer. The TCR beta CDR3 regions were amplified from RNA transcripts. A first-round RT-PCR of the TCR CDR3 used the HTBI primer set with the Qiagen OneStep RT-PCR kit. Libraries were constructed in a second round of multiplex PCR, after which size selection and purification were performed. The libraries were sequenced on an Illumina HiSeq2000 using paired-end 100 bp reads. The study's processing was this. SOAPnuke was used to process the raw data, throwing out any read that contained adapters or uncalled bases, had a mean Phred below 15, or lacked an exact constant-primer or identifier match. High-quality paired reads were merged using COPE v1.2.5, and each unique nucleotide sequence was defined as a clonotype. MiTCR v1.1 was used to align clonotypes to the IMGT TRBV, TRBD and TRBJ reference segments. The analysis was restricted to V-J combinations with a frequency above 0.0001, which together covered about 99% of the repertoires. The TCS score was defined as F50 (clonal expansion) divided by E x V (chaos), with BLOSUM62-based TCRdist calculated between CDR3 peptides within each V-J. Welch's t-statistics and random forest reduced roughly 530 V-J features to under 15, which were used in a naive Bayes classifier (R e1071). TCRdb reanalyzed the raw reads on its own, using fastp at Q25 for trimming and MiXCR for clone calling, and kept in-frame beta chains. Each entry is one CDR3 protein sequence, shown with its most common DNA and genes. Here the V and J calls rest on TCRdb's processing, not on the authors' analysis. A total of some 200,000 distinct CDR3 sequences appear in this sample, about a sixth of them only once. Under 65% of the sample is held by the ten biggest clonotypes.

What was sequenced was blood. The clonotype was recovered from a man aged 50 to 59 with Graves' hyperthyroidism. The sequence links TRBV4-2 to TRBJ2-7; 10 bases in between match TRBD1. The sequenced DNA: TGTGCCAGCAGCCAAGTAGGAGTGGGACAGGGGAGCTACGAGCAGTACTTC. This gives the protein CASSQVGVGQGSYEQYF.